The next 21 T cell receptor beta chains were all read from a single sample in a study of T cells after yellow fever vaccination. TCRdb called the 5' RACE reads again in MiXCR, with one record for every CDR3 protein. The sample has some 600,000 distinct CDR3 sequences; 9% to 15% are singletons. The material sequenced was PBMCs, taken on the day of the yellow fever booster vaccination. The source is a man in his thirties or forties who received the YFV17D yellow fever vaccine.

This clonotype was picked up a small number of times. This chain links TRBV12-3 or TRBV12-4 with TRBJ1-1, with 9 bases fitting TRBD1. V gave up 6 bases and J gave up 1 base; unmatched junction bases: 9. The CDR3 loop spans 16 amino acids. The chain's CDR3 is CASRSRDRVTNTEAFF. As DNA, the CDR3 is TGTGCCAGCAGAAGTCGGGACAGGGTAACGAACACTGAAGCTTTCTTT.

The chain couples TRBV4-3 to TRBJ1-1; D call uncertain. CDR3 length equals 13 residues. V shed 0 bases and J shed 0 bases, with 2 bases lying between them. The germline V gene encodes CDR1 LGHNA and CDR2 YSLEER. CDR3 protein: CASSQELNTEAFF. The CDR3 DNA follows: TGCGCCAGCAGCCAAGAACTGAACACTGAAGCTTTCTTT.

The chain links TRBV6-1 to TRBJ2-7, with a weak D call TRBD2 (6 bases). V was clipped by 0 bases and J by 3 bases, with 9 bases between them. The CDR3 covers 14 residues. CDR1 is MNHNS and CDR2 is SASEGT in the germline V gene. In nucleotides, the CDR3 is TGTGCCAGCAGTGAAGCCGGGAGCGACTACGAGCAGTACTTC. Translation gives CASSEAGSDYEQYF.

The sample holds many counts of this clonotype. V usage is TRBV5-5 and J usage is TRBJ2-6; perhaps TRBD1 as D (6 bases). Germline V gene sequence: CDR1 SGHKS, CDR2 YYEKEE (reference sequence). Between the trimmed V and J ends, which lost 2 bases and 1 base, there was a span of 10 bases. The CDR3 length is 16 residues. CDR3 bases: TGTGCCAGCAGCTTTAATACAGGGTCTGGGGCCAACGTCCTGACTTTC. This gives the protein CASSFNTGSGANVLTF.

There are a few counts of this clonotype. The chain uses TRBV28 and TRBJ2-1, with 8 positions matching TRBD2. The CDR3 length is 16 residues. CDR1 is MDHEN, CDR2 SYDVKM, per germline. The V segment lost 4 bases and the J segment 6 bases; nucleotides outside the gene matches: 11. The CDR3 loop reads CASSSAGTRMGNEQFF. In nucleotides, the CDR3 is TGTGCCAGCAGTTCCGCCGGGACTAGAATGGGCAATGAGCAGTTCTTC.

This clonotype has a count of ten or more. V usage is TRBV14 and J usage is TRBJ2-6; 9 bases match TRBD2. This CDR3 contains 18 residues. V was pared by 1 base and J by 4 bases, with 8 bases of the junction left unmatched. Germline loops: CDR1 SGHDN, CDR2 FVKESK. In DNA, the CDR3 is TGTGCCAGCAGCCAAGTGGAACTAGCGGGTTACGGGGCCAACGTCCTGACTTTC. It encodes CASSQVELAGYGANVLTF.

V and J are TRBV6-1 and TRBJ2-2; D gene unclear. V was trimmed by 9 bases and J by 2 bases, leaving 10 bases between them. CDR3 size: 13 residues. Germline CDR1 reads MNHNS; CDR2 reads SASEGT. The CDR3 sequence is CASGVRNTGELFF. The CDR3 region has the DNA TGTGCCAGTGGAGTCAGAAACACCGGGGAGCTGTTTTTT.

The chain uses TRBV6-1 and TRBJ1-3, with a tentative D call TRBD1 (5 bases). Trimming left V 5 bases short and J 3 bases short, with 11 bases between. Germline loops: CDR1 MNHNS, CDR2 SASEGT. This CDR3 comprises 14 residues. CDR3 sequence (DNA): TGTGCCAGCAGTCCCGGGACGTTTGGAAACACCATATATTTT. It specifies CASSPGTFGNTIYF.

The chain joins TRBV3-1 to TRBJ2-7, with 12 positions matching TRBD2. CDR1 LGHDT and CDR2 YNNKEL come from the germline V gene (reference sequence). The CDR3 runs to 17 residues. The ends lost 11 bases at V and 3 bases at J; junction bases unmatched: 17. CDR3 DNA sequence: TGTGCCTGCACCCCGACAAGACTGACTAGCGGGAGCTACGAGCAGTACTTC. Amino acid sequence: CACTPTRLTSGSYEQYF.

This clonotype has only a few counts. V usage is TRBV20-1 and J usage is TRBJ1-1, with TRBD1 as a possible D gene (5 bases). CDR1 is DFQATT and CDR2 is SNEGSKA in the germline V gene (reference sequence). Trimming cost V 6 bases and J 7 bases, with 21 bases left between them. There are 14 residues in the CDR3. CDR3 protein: CSAGTAGRSSEAFF. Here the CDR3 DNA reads TGCAGTGCGGGGACGGCAGGGAGGAGTAGTGAAGCTTTCTTT.

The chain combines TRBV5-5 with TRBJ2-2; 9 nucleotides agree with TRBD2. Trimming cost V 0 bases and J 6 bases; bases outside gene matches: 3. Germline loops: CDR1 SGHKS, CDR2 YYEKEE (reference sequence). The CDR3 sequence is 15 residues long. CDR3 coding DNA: TGTGCCAGCAGCTTGGGACTAGCGGTTGCCGGGGAGCTGTTTTTT. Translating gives CASSLGLAVAGELFF.

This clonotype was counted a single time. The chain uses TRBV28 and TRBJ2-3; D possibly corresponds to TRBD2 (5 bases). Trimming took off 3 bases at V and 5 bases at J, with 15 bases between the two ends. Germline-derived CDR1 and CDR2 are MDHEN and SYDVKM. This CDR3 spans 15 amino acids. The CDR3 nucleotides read TGTGCCAGCAGTTTGGAGCGGCTAGAAATAGATACGCAGTATTTT. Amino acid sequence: CASSLERLEIDTQYF.

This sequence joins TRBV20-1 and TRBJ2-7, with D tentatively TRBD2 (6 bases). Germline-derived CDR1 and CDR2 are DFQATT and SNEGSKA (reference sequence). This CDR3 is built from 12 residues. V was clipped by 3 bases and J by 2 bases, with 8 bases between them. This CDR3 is CSARRGAYEQYF. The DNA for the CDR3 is TGCAGTGCTAGGCGGGGAGCCTACGAGCAGTACTTC.

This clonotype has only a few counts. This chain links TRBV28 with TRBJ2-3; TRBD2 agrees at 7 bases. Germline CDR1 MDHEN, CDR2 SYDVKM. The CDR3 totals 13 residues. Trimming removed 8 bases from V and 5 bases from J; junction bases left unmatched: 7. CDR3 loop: CASGPGLIDTQYF. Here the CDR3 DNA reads TGTGCCAGCGGTCCGGGACTAATAGATACGCAGTATTTT.

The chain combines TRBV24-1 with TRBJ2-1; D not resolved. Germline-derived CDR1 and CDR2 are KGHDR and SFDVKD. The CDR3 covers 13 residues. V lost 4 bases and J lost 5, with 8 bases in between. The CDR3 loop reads CATSDPLNNEQFF. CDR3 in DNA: TGTGCCACCAGTGACCCCCTAAACAATGAGCAGTTCTTC.

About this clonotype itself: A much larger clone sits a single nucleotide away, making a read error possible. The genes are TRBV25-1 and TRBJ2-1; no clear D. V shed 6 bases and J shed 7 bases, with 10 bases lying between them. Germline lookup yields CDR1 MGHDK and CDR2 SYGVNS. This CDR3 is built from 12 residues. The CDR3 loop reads CASSPPWNEQFF. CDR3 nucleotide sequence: TGTGCCAGCAGCCCCCCTTGGAATGAGCAGTTCTTC.

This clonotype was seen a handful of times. The CDR3 reads CAISADRDSNEQFF. The CDR3 nucleotides read TGTGCCATCAGTGCGGACCGGGACAGCAATGAGCAGTTCTTC. The chain joins TRBV10-3 to TRBJ2-1; TRBD1 aligns across 7 bases. Germline V gives CDR1 ENHRY, CDR2 SYGVKD. V lost 4 bases, J lost 6 bases, and 6 bases stayed unmatched. CDR3 size: 14 residues.

The CDR3 DNA follows: TGTGCCAGCAGCTACCCGGGTAGCGGAGACCCGAGCTCCTACAATGAGCAGTTCTTC. Its translation: CASSYPGSGDPSSYNEQFF. The V call is TRBV7-8, the J call TRBJ2-1; the D gene is possibly TRBD2 (6 bases). This CDR3 is 19 amino acids long. V dropped 4 bases and J dropped 0 bases, with 22 bases sitting between them. Per germline, CDR1 SGHVS and CDR2 FQNEAQ.

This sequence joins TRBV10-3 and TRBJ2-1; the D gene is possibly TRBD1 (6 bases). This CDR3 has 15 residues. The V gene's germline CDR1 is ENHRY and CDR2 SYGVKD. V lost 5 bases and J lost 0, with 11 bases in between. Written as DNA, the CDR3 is TGTGCCATCAGTACTACAGGGAGCTCCTACAATGAGCAGTTCTTC. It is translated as CAISTTGSSYNEQFF.

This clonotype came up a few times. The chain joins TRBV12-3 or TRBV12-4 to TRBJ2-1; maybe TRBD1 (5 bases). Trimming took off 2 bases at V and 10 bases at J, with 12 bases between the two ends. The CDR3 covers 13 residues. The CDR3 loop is CASSLRSGLEQFF. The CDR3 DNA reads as TGTGCCAGCAGTTTAAGGTCAGGGTTAGAGCAGTTCTTC.

CDR3 sequence: CASSAKLNTEAFF. CDR3 DNA sequence: TGTGCCAGTAGTGCGAAATTGAACACTGAAGCTTTCTTT. This chain joins TRBV19 and TRBJ1-1; D is ambiguous. CDR3 length: 13 residues. From germline, CDR1 is LNHDA and CDR2 SQIVND (reference sequence). The V end was cut by 5 bases, the J end by 0 bases, with 7 bases between.